The rows below give T cell receptor beta chains drawn from one sample of a study of blood T cell repertoires in COVID-19. The protocol was immunoSEQ multiplex PCR, while the TCRdb copy is restricted to in-frame clones and leaves out a portion. This sample has over 200,000 clones, with 80% to 90% found just once. Sequenced input: PBMCs or T cells enriched from blood (not recorded which). These receptors originate from a woman aged 25 to 39 who had been exposed to COVID-19. Both conserved end residues are trimmed from each CDR3. Each record gives: V gene, CDR3 protein.

>TRBV6-5
ASSRTQGAYGYT
>TRBV9
ASSVLTAAPEAF
>TRBV29-1
SVFISGATEAF
>TRBV27
ASSLRLAGGLSNEQF
>TRBV2
ASRETGRSGELF
>TRBV3-1/TRBV3-2
ASSLRLGTSDTQY
>TRBV7-6
ASSLGQNTDTQY
>TRBV4-1
ASSQGPRDRGRTEAF
>TRBV28
ASSFRDRGYEAF
>TRBV4-1
ASSQETGTQMNTEAF
>TRBV12-3/TRBV12-4
ASSLRENTEAF
>TRBV27
ASSPRQASGMVALGTYEQY
>TRBV15
ATSRDYRDYEQY
>TRBV19
ASSPSDAGKHEQY
>TRBV11-2
ASSSYRFYEQY
>TRBV4-2
ASSQEVGASNTGELF
>TRBV7-3
ASSPGAGTSGIEGSLNEQF
>TRBV7-9
ASSPSGTEAF
>TRBV6-5
ASRRGQDGYT
>TRBV2
ASSTSGGGYT
>TRBV2
ASRDSSSTDTQY
>TRBV10-3
AISDGLGSVYNEQF
>TRBV6-5
ASRRGGNSPLH
>TRBV5-1
ASSFYAGRGNTIY
>TRBV27
ASRRSQGASGYT
>TRBV19
ASSQGNTEAF
>TRBV20-1
SASPLAKNIQY
>TRBV5-7
ASSTGQGASGANVLT
>TRBV7-4
ASSLINAGGPWSTDTQY
>TRBV6-1
ASSEASTGRNTIY
>TRBV6-5
ASTSRQGYSYEQY
>TRBV2
ASRQGSYEQY
>TRBV3-1/TRBV3-2
ASSQVAREAF
>TRBV7-9
ASSLYGTGMGRAEAF
>TRBV19
ASSIARVTGELF